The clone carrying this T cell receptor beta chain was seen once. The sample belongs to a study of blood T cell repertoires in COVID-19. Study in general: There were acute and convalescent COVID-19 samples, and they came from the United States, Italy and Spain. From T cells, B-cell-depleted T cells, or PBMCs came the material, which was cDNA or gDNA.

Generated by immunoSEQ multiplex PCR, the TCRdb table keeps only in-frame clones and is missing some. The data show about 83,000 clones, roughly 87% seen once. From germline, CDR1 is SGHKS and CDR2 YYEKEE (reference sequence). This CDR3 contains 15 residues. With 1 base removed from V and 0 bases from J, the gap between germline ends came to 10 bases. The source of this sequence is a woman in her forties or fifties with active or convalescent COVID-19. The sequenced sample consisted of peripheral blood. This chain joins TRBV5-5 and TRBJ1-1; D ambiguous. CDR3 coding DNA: TGTGCCAGCAGCTTGTGGACGGGATTGAACACTGAAGCTTTCTTT. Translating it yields CASSLWTGLNTEAFF.